This T cell receptor (beta chain) was observed in a study of blood T cell repertoires in COVID-19. Overall study: T cells, B-cell-depleted T cells, or PBMCs supplied cDNA or gDNA.

TCRdb keeps only in-frame clones here, not all; method: immunoSEQ multiplex PCR. The profile shows 300,000 to 400,000 clones, around 87% of them singletons. As regards this clone: Other DNA sequences in the sample encode the same CDR3.

Seattle cases were enrolled at active infection and followed longitudinally. Specimen: peripheral blood. This TCR was recovered from a woman aged 60-70 years with COVID-19, enrolled during active disease.

The CDR3 DNA sequence: TGTGCCAGCAGCTTAGCACAGGGGAGCTACGAGCAGTACTTC. It translates to CASSLAQGSYEQYF. The chain links TRBV11-2 to TRBJ2-7; 7 nucleotides align to TRBD1. The CDR3 sequence is 14 residues long. The V and J ends lost 1 base and 3 bases, in that order; junction bases with no gene match: 3. The V gene's germline CDR1 is SGHAT and CDR2 FQNNGV.